A single sample gave rise to the 8 T cell receptor beta chains below, sequenced in a study of spatial heterogeneity in lung cancer. Documented time point: blood at routine non-recurrence follow-up after resection. The study sequenced unsorted whole RNA from tumor, nontumor lung or frozen PBMC. MiXCR, applied by TCRdb to the 5' RACE reads, yields one record per CDR3 protein. The sample records under 150,000 distinct CDR3 sequences, more than 10% being singletons. Specimen: PBMCs, collected at follow-up. These receptors originate from a male donor with early-stage non-small cell lung cancer.

In this sample, this clonotype turned up many times. This chain links TRBV4-2 with TRBJ2-1, with unresolved D. This CDR3 has 13 amino acids. Germline CDR1 is LGHNA and CDR2 is YNFKEQ. Between the trimmed V and J ends, which lost 6 bases and 4 bases, there was a span of 10 bases. CDR3 DNA sequence: TGTGCCAGCAGTCAAAACCGGTACAATGAGCAGTTCTTC. Amino acid sequence: CASSQNRYNEQFF.

Ten or more counts support this clonotype. This CDR3 reads CASSLERMNTEAFF. CDR3 nucleotide sequence: TGTGCCAGCAGCTTAGAACGGATGAACACTGAAGCTTTCTTT. This rearrangement joins TRBV7-9 to TRBJ1-1; D is unclear. Germline CDR1 and CDR2: SEHNR and FQNEAQ (reference sequence). The CDR3 has 14 amino acids. With 1 base removed from V and 0 bases from J, the gap between germline ends came to 6 bases.

This clonotype was detected a few times. J is TRBJ2-5 and V is TRBV4-1, with TRBD2 matching over 12 bases. Germline V gene data show CDR1 as MGHRA and CDR2 as YSYEKL. The CDR3 contains 18 residues. Unmatched junction bases numbered 7, after V lost 0 bases and J lost 2 bases. The CDR3, as DNA: TGCGCCAGCAGCCAAGATGCCGGACTAGCGGGGTTGCAAGAGACCCAGTACTTC. This codes for CASSQDAGLAGLQETQYF.

In this sample, this clonotype turned up a few times. V gene TRBV28 combines with J gene TRBJ2-3, with TRBD2 matching 10 bases. V shed 6 bases, J shed 7 bases, and the junction held 13 bases outside the gene matches. Germline CDR1 reads MDHEN; CDR2 reads SYDVKM. This CDR3 has 16 residues. The CDR3 spells CASSLDLAGAANTQYF. The CDR3 DNA sequence: TGTGCCAGCAGCCTCGATCTAGCGGGGGCTGCAAATACGCAGTATTTT.

This clonotype was detected a few times. The J gene is TRBJ1-6, the V gene TRBV5-1; 8 bases line up with TRBD1. CDR1 is SGHRS and CDR2 is YFSETQ in the germline V gene. V dropped 1 base and J dropped 9; count of bases not matched to a gene: 9. The CDR3 is 16 residues long. The CDR3 DNA sequence: TGCGCCAGCAGCTTGACTCCGACAGGGGAAGGTTCACCCCTCCACTTT. It translates to CASSLTPTGEGSPLHF.

This rearrangement joins TRBV12-3 or TRBV12-4 to TRBJ2-1; 10 bases fit TRBD2. The CDR3 consists of 11 residues. V gave up 2 bases and J gave up 15 bases; unmatched junction bases: 1. In DNA form, the CDR3 reads TGTGCCAGCAGTTTAACTAGCGGGGCGTTCTTC. Protein: CASSLTSGAFF.

The V call is TRBV20-1, the J call TRBJ1-1, with D perhaps matching TRBD1 (6 bases). This CDR3 contains 14 residues. The V and J ends lost 1 base and 6 bases respectively, with 15 bases between them. The germline V gene encodes CDR1 DFQATT and CDR2 SNEGSKA (reference sequence). The CDR3 region is CSARVTGAPPEAFF. In DNA form, the CDR3 reads TGCAGTGCTAGAGTGACGGGGGCGCCTCCTGAAGCTTTCTTT.

The chain is built from TRBV10-3 and TRBJ2-3; 11 nucleotides match TRBD1. CDR3 size: 16 residues. The germline CDR1 and CDR2 sequences are ENHRY and SYGVKD. J gave up 3 bases and V 8 bases, and 10 bases lay outside the gene matches. The chain's CDR3 is CAISWGDRGTTDTQYF. The CDR3 nucleotides read TGTGCCATCTCGTGGGGGGACAGGGGGACAACAGATACGCAGTATTTT.